The clone carrying this T cell receptor (beta chain) was picked up one time. The data are from a study of blood T cell repertoires in COVID-19. CDR3 size: 15 residues. Germline V gives CDR1 SEHNR, CDR2 FQNEAQ (reference sequence). With V trimmed by 6 bases and J by 3 bases, 10 bases remained unmatched. TCRdb's table, derived via immunoSEQ multiplex PCR, lists solely in-frame clones and lacks some. The table has hundreds of thousands of clones, around 84% seen once; the top ten hold 3% to 4.5%. The receptor's source is a woman aged 18-29 years with acute or convalescent COVID-19. The chain couples TRBV7-9 to TRBJ2-7; 8 nucleotides match TRBD1. The sequenced sample was peripheral blood. CDR3 loop: CASRGTWTGNYEQYF. In nucleotides, the CDR3 is TGTGCCAGCAGAGGGACGTGGACAGGGAACTACGAGCAGTACTTC.